The subject of this entry is one T cell receptor beta chain. Its antigen is unknown. This sample was included in a study of tumor and adjacent non-tumor tissue in lung cancer. At the level of the study: Patients were aged roughly 30 to 76, 9 to 10 men and a handful of women, stage I to III. Broader study findings: Tumor TCR diversity, when higher, was linked to shorter survival. Tumor repertoires had a smaller top 100 clone share than normal lung. TCR diversity was significantly greater in tumor than normal lung tissue.

Trimming took 9 bases from V and 10 from J, leaving 12 bases between them. The CDR3 is 10 amino acids. The template was RNA from unsorted bulk tissue. TCRbeta libraries were built with three rounds of nested PCR, modified from ARM-PCR. TCRdb called the multiplex PCR reads again in MiXCR, with one record for every CDR3 protein. Of fewer than 120,000 distinct CDR3 sequences listed, approximately 80% are singletons. This TCR was sampled from a man in his 70s with non-small cell lung cancer. The gene calls are TRBV12-3 or TRBV12-4 and TRBJ1-1, with unresolved D. Sequenced input: lung tumor tissue. The CDR3 loop reads CARRGSGAFF. The CDR3 DNA is TGTGCCAGAAGAGGGAGTGGAGCTTTCTTT.